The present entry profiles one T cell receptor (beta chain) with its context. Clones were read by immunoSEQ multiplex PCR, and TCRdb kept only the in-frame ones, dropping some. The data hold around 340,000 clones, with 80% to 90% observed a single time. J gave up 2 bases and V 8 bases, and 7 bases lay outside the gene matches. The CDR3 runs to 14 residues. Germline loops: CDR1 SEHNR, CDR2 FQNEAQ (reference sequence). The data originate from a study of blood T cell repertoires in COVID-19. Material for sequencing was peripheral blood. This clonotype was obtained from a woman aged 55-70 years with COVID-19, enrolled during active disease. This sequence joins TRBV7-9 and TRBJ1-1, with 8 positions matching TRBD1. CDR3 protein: CASGETGANTEAFF. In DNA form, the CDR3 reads TGTGCCAGCGGGGAGACAGGGGCTAACACTGAAGCTTTCTTT.